The source of this T cell receptor beta chain is a study of shared clonotypes between healthy human individuals. Study-wide background: Donors were a couple of women and three men aged 18 to 49. The study, taken as a whole, reports: Among the subsets, naive ones generally showed larger estimated richness than memory ones.

V lost 8 bases to trimming and J lost 10 bases; unmatched junction nucleotides: 19. Germline values: CDR1 MRHNA, CDR2 SNTAGT. CDR3 length: 17 residues. A single count supports this clone. Its target is not known. The method was immunoSEQ multiplex PCR; TCRdb's version includes in-frame clones alone and lacks a portion of them. Here the sample spans nearly 1,000,000 clones, around 80% being singletons. Splitting of CD4+ cells produced CD45RA+ naive and CD45RA-negative memory subsets. The TCR was taken from a man aged 18 to 29 in good health. The sample comprised memory CD4+ T cells sorted from blood. Subset indicated: CD45RA-negative fraction. This chain links TRBV6-4 with TRBJ1-6, with 8 bases aligning to TRBD1. The CDR3 loop is CASLRIGQGNLWSPLHF. The DNA of the CDR3 is TGTGCCAGCCTTCGGATCGGACAGGGCAACCTGTGGTCACCCCTCCACTTT.